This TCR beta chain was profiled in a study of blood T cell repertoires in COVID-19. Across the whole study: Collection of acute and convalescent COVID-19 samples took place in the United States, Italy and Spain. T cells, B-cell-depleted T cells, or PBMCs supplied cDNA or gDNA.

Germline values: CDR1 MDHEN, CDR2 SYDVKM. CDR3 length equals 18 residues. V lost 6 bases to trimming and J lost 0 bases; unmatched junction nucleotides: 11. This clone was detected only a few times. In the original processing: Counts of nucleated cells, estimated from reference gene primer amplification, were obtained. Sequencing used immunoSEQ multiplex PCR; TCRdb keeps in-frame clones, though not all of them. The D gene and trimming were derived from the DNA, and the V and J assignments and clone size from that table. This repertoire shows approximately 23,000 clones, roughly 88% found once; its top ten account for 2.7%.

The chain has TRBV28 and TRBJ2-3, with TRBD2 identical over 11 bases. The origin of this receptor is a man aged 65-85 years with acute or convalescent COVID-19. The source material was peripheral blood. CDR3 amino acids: CASSLPGLAVSSTDTQYF. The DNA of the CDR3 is TGTGCCAGCAGCCTACCGGGACTAGCGGTCTCTAGCACAGATACGCAGTATTTT.